This T cell receptor beta chain derives from a study of OX40 agonist ivuxolimab in advanced cancers. V lost 0 bases and J lost 0, with 10 bases in between. The CDR3 loop spans 15 amino acids. Germline V gene data show CDR1 as SGHNT and CDR2 as YYREEE (reference sequence). The data were produced by immunoSEQ multiplex PCR, yet TCRdb's version contains in-frame clones alone and is incomplete. The repertoire includes approximately 76,000 clones, around 85% of them detected once, and roughly 6% sits in the top ten. Study-wide findings and caveats: There were, on average, more expanded clones in CD8+ T cells than in CD4+. Also showing low normalized T-cell clonal expansion were some of the nonresponders.

As concerns this clone: The antigen is unknown. The same CDR3 arises from other DNA sequences in this sample as well.

The genes are TRBV5-4 and TRBJ2-7; possibly TRBD2 for D (5 bases). This receptor was taken from an adult with an advanced solid tumor such as melanoma, head and neck, liver or kidney cancer. The material sequenced was CD4+ or CD8+ T cells sorted from blood, taken in a trial of the OX40 agonist ivuxolimab. As DNA, the CDR3 is TGTGCCAGCAGCTTGGCCGGCGGACTCTCCTACGAGCAGTACTTC. Its translation: CASSLAGGLSYEQYF.